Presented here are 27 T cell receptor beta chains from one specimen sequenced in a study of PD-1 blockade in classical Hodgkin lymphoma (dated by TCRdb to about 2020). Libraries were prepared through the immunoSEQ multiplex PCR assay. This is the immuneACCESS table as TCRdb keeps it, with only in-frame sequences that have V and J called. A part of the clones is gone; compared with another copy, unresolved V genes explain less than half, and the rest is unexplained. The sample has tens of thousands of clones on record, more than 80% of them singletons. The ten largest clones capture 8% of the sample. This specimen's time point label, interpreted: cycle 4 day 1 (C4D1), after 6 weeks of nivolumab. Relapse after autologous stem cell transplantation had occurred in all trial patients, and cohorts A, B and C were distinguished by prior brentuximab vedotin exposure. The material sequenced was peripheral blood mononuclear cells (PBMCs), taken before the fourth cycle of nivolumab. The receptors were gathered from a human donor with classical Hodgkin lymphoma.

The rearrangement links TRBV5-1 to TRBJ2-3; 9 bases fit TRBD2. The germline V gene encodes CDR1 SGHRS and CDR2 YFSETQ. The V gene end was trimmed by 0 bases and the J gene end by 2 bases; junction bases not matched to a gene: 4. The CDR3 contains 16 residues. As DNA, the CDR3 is TGCGCCAGCAGCTTGGGCCTAGCGGGGCTCACAGATACGCAGTATTTT. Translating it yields CASSLGLAGLTDTQYF.

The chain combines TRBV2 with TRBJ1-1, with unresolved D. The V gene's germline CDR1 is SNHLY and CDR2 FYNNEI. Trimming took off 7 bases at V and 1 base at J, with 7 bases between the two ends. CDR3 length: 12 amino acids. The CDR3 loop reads CASTSQNTEAFF. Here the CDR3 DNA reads TGTGCCAGCACGTCCCAGAACACTGAAGCTTTCTTT.

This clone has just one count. CDR3 nucleotides: TGTGCCAGCAGGGGGCTGTGGGAGAATGAAAAACTGTTTTTT. Its protein is CASRGLWENEKLFF. The chain recombines TRBV6-6 with TRBJ1-4; perhaps TRBD1 as D (5 bases). The CDR3 contains 14 residues. V was trimmed by 6 bases and J by 5 bases, leaving 13 bases between them. The germline gives CDR1 MNHNY, CDR2 SVGAGI (reference sequence).

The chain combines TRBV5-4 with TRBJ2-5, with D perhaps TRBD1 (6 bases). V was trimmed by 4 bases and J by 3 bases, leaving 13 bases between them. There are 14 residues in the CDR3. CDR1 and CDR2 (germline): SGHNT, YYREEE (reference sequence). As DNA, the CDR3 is TGTGCCAGCAGCGTGACAGGAGACAAAGAGACCCAGTACTTC. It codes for CASSVTGDKETQYF.

CDR3 DNA sequence: TGTGCCAGCAGCGGAGGGGGCCCGTCCTACGAGCAGTACTTC. Amino acids: CASSGGGPSYEQYF. The V and J genes are TRBV5-4 and TRBJ2-7; tentative D call: TRBD1 (7 bases). V lost 4 bases to trimming and J lost 1 base, with 12 bases between them. The CDR3 is 14 amino acids. In germline, CDR1 is SGHNT, CDR2 YYREEE (reference sequence).

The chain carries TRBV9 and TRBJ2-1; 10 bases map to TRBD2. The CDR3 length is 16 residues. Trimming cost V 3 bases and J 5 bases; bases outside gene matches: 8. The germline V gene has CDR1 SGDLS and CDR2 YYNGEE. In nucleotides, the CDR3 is TGTGCCAGCAGCGCCAGCGGGAGGGGTTCCCACAATGAGCAGTTCTTC. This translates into CASSASGRGSHNEQFF.

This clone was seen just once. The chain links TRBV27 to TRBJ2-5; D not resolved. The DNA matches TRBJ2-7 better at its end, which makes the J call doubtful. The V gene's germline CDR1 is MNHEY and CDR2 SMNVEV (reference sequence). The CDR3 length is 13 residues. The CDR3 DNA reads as TGTGCCAGCAGTTTCCCACCAGCCTACGAGCAGTACTTC. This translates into CASSFPPAYEQYF.

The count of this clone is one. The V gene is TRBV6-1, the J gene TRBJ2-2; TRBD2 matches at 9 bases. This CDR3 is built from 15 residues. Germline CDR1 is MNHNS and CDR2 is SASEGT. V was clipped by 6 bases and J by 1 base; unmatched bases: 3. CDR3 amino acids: CASRASGMNTGELFF. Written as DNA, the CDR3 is TGTGCCAGCAGAGCTAGCGGGATGAACACCGGGGAGCTGTTTTTT.

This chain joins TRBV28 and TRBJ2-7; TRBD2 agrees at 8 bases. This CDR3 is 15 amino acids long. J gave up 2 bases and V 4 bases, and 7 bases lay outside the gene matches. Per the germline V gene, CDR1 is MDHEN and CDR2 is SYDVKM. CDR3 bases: TGTGCCAGCAGTTCCTCGGGAGGGCCTCCCTACGAGCAGTACTTC. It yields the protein CASSSSGGPPYEQYF.

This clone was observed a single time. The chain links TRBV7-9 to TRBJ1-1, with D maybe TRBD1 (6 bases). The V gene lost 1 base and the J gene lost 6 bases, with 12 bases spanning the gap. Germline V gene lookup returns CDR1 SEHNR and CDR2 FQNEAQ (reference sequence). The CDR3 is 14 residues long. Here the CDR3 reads CASSLGGGLAEAFF. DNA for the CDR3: TGTGCCAGCAGCTTAGGTGGGGGGCTGGCTGAAGCTTTCTTT.

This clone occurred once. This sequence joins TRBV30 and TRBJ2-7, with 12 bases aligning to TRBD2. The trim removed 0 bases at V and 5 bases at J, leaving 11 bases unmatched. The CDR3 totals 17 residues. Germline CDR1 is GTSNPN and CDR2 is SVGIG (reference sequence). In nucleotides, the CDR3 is TGTGCCTGGAGTGTCGGGACTAGCGGGCCCTACCGGCACGAGCAGTACTTC. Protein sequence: CAWSVGTSGPYRHEQYF.

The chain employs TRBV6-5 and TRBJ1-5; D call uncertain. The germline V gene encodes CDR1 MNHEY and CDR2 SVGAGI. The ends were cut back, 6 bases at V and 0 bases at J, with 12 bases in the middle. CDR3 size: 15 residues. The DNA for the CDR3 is TGTGCCAGCAGCCCGGGAGCGTATAGCAATCAGCCCCAGCATTTT. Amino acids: CASSPGAYSNQPQHF.

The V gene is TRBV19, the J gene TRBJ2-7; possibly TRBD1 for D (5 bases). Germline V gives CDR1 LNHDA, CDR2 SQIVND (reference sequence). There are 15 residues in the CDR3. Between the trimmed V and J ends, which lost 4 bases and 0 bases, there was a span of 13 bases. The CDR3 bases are TGTGCCAGTAGTACGTACACAGGAAGCTCCTACGAGCAGTACTTC. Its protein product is CASSTYTGSSYEQYF. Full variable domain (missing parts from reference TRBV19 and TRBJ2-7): DGGITQSPKYLFRKEGQNVTLSCEQNLNHDAMYWYRQDPGQGLRLIYYSQIVNDFQKGDIAEGYSVSREKKESFPLTVTSAQKNPTAFYLCASSTYTGSSYEQYFGPGTRLTVT.

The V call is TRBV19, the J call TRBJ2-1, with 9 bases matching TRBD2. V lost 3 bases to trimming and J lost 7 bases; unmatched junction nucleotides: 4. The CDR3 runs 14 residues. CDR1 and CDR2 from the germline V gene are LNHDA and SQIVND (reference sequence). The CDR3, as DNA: TGTGCCAGTAGTATCCCGGGACTAGCAAATGAGCAGTTCTTC. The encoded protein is CASSIPGLANEQFF.

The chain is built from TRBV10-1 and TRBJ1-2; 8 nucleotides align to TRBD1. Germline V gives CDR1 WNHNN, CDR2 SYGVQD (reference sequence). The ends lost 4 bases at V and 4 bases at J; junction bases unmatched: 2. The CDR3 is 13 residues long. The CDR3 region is CASSGDRGYGYTF. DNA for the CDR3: TGCGCCAGCAGTGGTGACAGGGGCTATGGCTACACCTTC.

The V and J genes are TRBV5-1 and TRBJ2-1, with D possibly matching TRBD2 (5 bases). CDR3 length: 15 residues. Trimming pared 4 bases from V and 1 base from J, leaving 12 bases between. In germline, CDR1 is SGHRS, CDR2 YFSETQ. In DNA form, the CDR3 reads TGCGCCAGCAGCCGGACTGCCGGATCCTACAATGAGCAGTTCTTC. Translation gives CASSRTAGSYNEQFF.

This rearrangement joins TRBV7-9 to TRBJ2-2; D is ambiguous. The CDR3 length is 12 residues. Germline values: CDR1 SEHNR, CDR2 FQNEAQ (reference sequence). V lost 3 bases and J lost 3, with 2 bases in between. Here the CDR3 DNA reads TGTGCCAGCAGCTTTCACACCGGGGAGCTGTTTTTT. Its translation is CASSFHTGELFF.

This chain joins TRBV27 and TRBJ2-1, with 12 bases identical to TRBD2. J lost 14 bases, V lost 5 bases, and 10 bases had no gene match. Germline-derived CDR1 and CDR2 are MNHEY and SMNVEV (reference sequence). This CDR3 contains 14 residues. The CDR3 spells CASSQGLAGGPEFF. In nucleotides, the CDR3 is TGTGCCAGCAGTCAGGGTCTAGCGGGAGGGCCCGAGTTCTTC.

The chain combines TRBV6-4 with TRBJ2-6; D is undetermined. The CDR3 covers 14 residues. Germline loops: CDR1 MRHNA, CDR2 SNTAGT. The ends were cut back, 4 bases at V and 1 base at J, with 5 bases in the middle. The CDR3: CASSAFSGANVLTF. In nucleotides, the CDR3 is TGTGCCAGCAGTGCCTTTTCTGGGGCCAACGTCCTGACTTTC.

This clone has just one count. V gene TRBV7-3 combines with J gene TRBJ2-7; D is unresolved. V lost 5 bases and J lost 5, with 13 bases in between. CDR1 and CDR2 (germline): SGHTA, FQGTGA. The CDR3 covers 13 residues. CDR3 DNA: TGTGCCAGCAGCCCCCCGCGGAGCGACGAGCAGTACTTC. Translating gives CASSPPRSDEQYF.

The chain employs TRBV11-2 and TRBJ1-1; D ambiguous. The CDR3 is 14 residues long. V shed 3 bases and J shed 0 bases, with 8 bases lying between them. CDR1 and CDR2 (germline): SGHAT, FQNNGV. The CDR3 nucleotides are TGTGCCAGCAGCTTGTCCAGTGTGAACACTGAAGCTTTCTTT. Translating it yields CASSLSSVNTEAFF.

The CDR3 nucleotides read TGCGCCAGCAGCCCCACCCACCGAACCCCTGAAGCTTTCTTT. It codes for CASSPTHRTPEAFF. The genes are TRBV5-1 and TRBJ1-1; no clear D. This CDR3 has 14 residues. Germline V lookup: CDR1 SGHRS, CDR2 YFSETQ. V lost 4 bases and J lost 6, with 16 bases in between.

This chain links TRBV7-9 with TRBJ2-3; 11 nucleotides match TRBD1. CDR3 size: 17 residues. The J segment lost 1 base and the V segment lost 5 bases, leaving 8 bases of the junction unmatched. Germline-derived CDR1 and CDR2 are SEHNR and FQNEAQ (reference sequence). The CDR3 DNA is TGTGCCAGCAGCCCCGGGACAGGGGGTCATCGCACAGATACGCAGTATTTT. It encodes CASSPGTGGHRTDTQYF.

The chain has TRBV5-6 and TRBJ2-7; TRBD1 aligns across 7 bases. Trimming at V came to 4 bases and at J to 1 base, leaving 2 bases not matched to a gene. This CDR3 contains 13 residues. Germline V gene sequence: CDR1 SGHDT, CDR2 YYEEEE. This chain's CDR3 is CASSLGQSYEQYF. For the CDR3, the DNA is TGTGCCAGCAGCCTGGGACAGTCCTACGAGCAGTACTTC.

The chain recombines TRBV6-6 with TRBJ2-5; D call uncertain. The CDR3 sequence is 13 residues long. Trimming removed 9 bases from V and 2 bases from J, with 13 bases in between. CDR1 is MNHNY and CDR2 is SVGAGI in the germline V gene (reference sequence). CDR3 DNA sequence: TGTGCCAGTTCGGGCAGTTCTCAAGAGACCCAGTACTTC. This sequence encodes CASSGSSQETQYF.

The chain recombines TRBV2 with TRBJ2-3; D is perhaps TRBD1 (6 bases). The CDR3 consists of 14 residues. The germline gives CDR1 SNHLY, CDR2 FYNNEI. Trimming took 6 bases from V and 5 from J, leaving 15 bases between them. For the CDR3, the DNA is TGTGCCAGCAGAAAAAACACAGGGTTAGATACGCAGTATTTT. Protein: CASRKNTGLDTQYF.

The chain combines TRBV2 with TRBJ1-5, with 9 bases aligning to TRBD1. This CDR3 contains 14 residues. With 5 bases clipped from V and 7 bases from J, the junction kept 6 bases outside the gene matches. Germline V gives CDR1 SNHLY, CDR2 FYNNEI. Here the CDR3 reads CASSSTGGRQPQHF. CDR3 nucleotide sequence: TGTGCCAGCAGTTCTACAGGGGGCCGGCAGCCCCAGCATTTT.